Below, 28 T cell receptor beta chains from the same sample are listed, as sequenced in a study of blood T cells in healthy people across ages. It was with a sample-barcoded 5' primer and a J-beta primer mix that a second PCR of roughly 7 to 12 cycles was run. TCRdb analysed the 5' RACE reads with MiXCR anew, one entry per CDR3 protein. There are some 930,000 distinct CDR3 sequences in the sample; approximately 32% occur only once, and roughly 10% lies in the top ten. These sequences were also reported in another study, on T cells of mothers and their children.

The sequenced material came from blood. These receptors were collected from a middle-aged woman in good health.

V is TRBV5-1 and J is TRBJ2-5, with a tentative D call TRBD1 (6 bases). The V and J ends lost 3 bases and 2 bases respectively, with 14 bases between them. CDR3 size: 15 residues. From germline, CDR1 is SGHRS and CDR2 YFSETQ. CDR3 nucleotides: TGCGCCAGCAGCTCCGGCTCGACAGGACAAGAGACCCAGTACTTC. This encodes CASSSGSTGQETQYF.

Worth noting for this clonotype: Possible read error: a much larger clone is one base away. The chain employs TRBV7-3 and TRBJ2-1, with TRBD2 matching 13 bases. Germline V gene lookup returns CDR1 SGHTA and CDR2 FQGTGA. This CDR3 has 14 amino acids. The CDR3 region has the DNA TGTGCCAGCAGCTCAGGGACTAGCGGGACGGAGCGGTTCTTC. Translated, it gives CASSSGTSGTERFF.

The chain carries TRBV18 and TRBJ1-6; D gene uncertain. CDR1 and CDR2 from the germline V gene are KGHSH and LQKENI. This CDR3 contains 15 residues. Trimming removed 1 base at V and 7 bases at J, with 11 bases between. CDR3 protein: CASSPRADRNSPLHF. The CDR3 DNA reads as TGTGCCAGCTCACCACGGGCGGATCGGAATTCACCCCTCCACTTT.

As concerns this clonotype: A much larger clonotype is one base distant, so this may be a read error. This chain uses TRBV29-1 with TRBJ1-2, with D perhaps matching TRBD1 (5 bases). Germline assignment: CDR1 SQVTM and CDR2 ANQGSEA. CDR3 size: 11 residues. The CDR3 is CSSGTRYGHTF. The CDR3 nucleotides are TGCAGCTCCGGGACGCGGTATGGCCACACCTTC.

This clonotype was observed at least ten times. The chain links TRBV7-3 to TRBJ2-5, with D possibly TRBD1 on 6 matching bases. The CDR3 sequence is 13 residues long. The germline V and J ends were trimmed by 5 bases and 5 bases, with 12 bases remaining between them. Germline values: CDR1 SGHTA, CDR2 FQGTGA. In DNA, the CDR3 is TGTGCCAGCAGCATATATACAGGGGAGACCCAGTACTTC. This encodes CASSIYTGETQYF.

This chain links TRBV28 with TRBJ2-7; 9 positions agree with TRBD1. Germline loops: CDR1 MDHEN, CDR2 SYDVKM. The CDR3 runs to 17 residues. V lost 1 base to trimming and J lost 2 bases; unmatched junction nucleotides: 9. The CDR3 sequence: CASSLSGGDREPYEQYF. CDR3 sequence (DNA): TGTGCCAGCAGTTTATCGGGCGGGGACAGGGAACCCTACGAGCAGTACTTC.

This clonotype came up a few times. The J gene is TRBJ2-5, the V gene TRBV5-1; D might be TRBD1 (5 bases). The germline V and J ends were trimmed by 0 bases and 5 bases, with 11 bases remaining between them. The CDR3 is 14 residues long. The germline V gene encodes CDR1 SGHRS and CDR2 YFSETQ. This chain's CDR3 is CASSLGGPPETQYF. Here the CDR3 DNA reads TGCGCCAGCAGCTTGGGGGGCCCTCCGGAGACCCAGTACTTC.

The rearrangement uses TRBV5-4 and TRBJ1-4, with 7 positions matching TRBD1. The germline gives CDR1 SGHNT, CDR2 YYREEE (reference sequence). J lost 3 bases, V lost 4 bases, and 3 bases had no gene match. There are 14 residues in the CDR3. CDR3 loop: CASSRGTANEKLFF. In DNA form, the CDR3 reads TGTGCCAGCAGCCGTGGGACAGCTAATGAAAAACTGTTTTTT.

This clonotype has ten or more counts. V is TRBV12-3 or TRBV12-4 and J is TRBJ2-7, with 10 nucleotides matching TRBD1. Trimming took 6 bases from V and 1 from J; bases not matched to a gene: 18. The CDR3 is made up of 19 amino acids. The CDR3: CASSPTSRTGGKGSYEQYF. CDR3 DNA sequence: TGTGCCAGCAGCCCAACGAGCCGGACAGGGGGTAAGGGGTCCTACGAGCAGTACTTC.

Of note for this clonotype: One end of the junction does not line up with germline, which may come from a read error. The V gene is TRBV5-1, the J gene TRBJ2-7; D may match TRBD1 or TRBD2 (5 bases each). The CDR3 runs 15 residues. Per germline, CDR1 SGHRS and CDR2 YFSETQ. DNA of the CDR3: TGCGCCAGCAGCTTGGATGGGCAGGGAGCTCACGAACAGTACTTC. Its translation: CASSLDGQGAHEQYF.

This clonotype came up many times. This sequence may be a read error, since a much larger clone differs from it by one base. Here the CDR3 DNA reads TGTGCCAGCAGTTTGCAGGGGGGCCCTTACAATGAGCAGTACTTC. It translates to CASSLQGGPYNEQYF. The gene calls are TRBV6-6 and TRBJ2-5; D may be TRBD1 (7 bases). CDR3 length: 15 residues. Trimming removed 4 bases from V and 11 bases from J, with 23 bases in between. The germline V gene encodes CDR1 MNHNY and CDR2 SVGAGI (reference sequence).

This clonotype was detected a few times. This chain joins TRBV27 and TRBJ2-7; D not certain. This CDR3 spans 14 amino acids. With 6 bases removed from V and 4 bases from J, the gap between germline ends came to 16 bases. From germline, CDR1 is MNHEY and CDR2 SMNVEV (reference sequence). CDR3 sequence (DNA): TGTGCCAGCAGCTCAGGAGCCCGATTTTACGAGCAGTACTTC. It encodes CASSSGARFYEQYF.

V is TRBV4-1 and J is TRBJ1-2, with 8 bases identical to TRBD1. Per the germline V gene, CDR1 is MGHRA and CDR2 is YSYEKL. J gave up 9 bases and V 0 bases, and 6 bases lay outside the gene matches. CDR3 length: 14 residues. The CDR3 is CASSQERTGKSYTF. The CDR3 nucleotides are TGCGCCAGCAGCCAAGAACGGACAGGGAAGAGCTACACCTTC.

This clonotype was counted a few times. One base away lies a much larger clone, so this may be a sequencing read error. The chain has TRBV20-1 and TRBJ2-5, with 9 bases that match TRBD2. From germline, CDR1 is DFQATT and CDR2 SNEGSKA (reference sequence). CDR3 length: 12 amino acids. The CDR3 coding sequence is TGCAGCCTTAGCGGGGGCCAAGAGACCCGGTACTTC. This translates into CSLSGGQETRYF.

With regard to this clonotype: This sequence may be a read error, since a much larger clone differs from it by one base. The chain has TRBV5-1 and TRBJ2-5; D is unresolved. V shed 7 bases and J shed 2 bases, with 15 bases lying between them. Germline V gene data show CDR1 as SGHRS and CDR2 as YFSETQ. The CDR3 extends over 14 amino acids. CDR3 protein: CASRIGPTQETQYF. The CDR3 nucleotides are TGCGCCAGCCGCATAGGGCCGACTCAAGAGACCCAGTACTTC.

The gene calls are TRBV6-1 and TRBJ1-2; possibly TRBD1 for D (5 bases). The CDR3 loop spans 18 amino acids. The germline V gene has CDR1 MNHNS and CDR2 SASEGT. V lost 5 bases to trimming and J lost 6 bases, with 28 bases between them. The CDR3 bases are TGTGCCAGCAGTCCCTTTACAGGCCGAGCCTCCGGGTCGGATGGCTACACCTTC. This gives the protein CASSPFTGRASGSDGYTF.

This clonotype was detected many times. The J gene is TRBJ2-1, the V gene TRBV18; the match to TRBD1 covers 10 bases. The length of the CDR3 is 16 residues. Germline values: CDR1 KGHSH, CDR2 LQKENI. J was trimmed by 3 bases and V by 4 bases; bases with no gene match: 6. CDR3 loop: CASSLDRGRSYNEQFF. DNA of the CDR3: TGTGCCAGCTCACTCGACAGGGGGCGAAGCTACAATGAGCAGTTCTTC. Supplemented by reference TRBV18 and TRBJ2-1, the full variable domain reads NAGVMQNPRHLVRRRGQEARLRCSPMKGHSHVYWYRQLPEEGLKFMVYLQKENIIDESGMPKERFSAEFPKEGPSILRIQQVVRGDSAAYFCASSLDRGRSYNEQFFGPGTRLTVL.

A few counts support this clonotype. The CDR3: CASRSGGAFRWNSPLHF. The CDR3 DNA is TGTGCCAGCAGGAGCGGGGGGGCATTTAGGTGGAATTCACCCCTCCACTTT. This rearrangement joins TRBV12-3 or TRBV12-4 to TRBJ1-6; tentative D call: TRBD1 (6 bases). The CDR3 is made up of 17 amino acids. The V gene lost 6 bases and the J gene lost 7 bases, with 22 bases spanning the gap.

This clonotype came up many times. The V and J genes are TRBV24-1 and TRBJ2-7, with 12 bases that match TRBD1. The CDR3 consists of 13 residues. The ends lost 2 bases at V and 11 bases at J; junction bases unmatched: 3. In germline, CDR1 is KGHDR, CDR2 SFDVKD. CDR3 loop: CATSDSGTGGKYF. CDR3 DNA sequence: TGTGCCACCAGTGATTCCGGGACAGGGGGCAAGTACTTC.

Only a few counts were recorded for this clonotype. J is TRBJ2-7 and V is TRBV19; TRBD1 aligns across 10 bases. CDR3 length equals 13 residues. Looked up from germline, CDR1 is LNHDA and CDR2 is SQIVND (reference sequence). V shed 9 bases and J 6 bases; nucleotides not matched to a gene: 8. CDR3 protein: CARRRGQGGEQYF. The DNA of the CDR3 is TGTGCCAGGAGACGTGGACAGGGGGGCGAGCAGTACTTC.

The CDR3 region has the DNA TGCAGTGCTTTCCAGGGTAGGGGTCAGCCCCAGCATTTT. Protein: CSAFQGRGQPQHF. The chain recombines TRBV20-1 with TRBJ1-5; perhaps TRBD1 as D (5 bases). Trimming left V 5 bases short and J 6 bases short, with 14 bases between. The CDR3 loop spans 13 amino acids. Germline CDR1 DFQATT, CDR2 SNEGSKA (reference sequence).

This clonotype was recorded a few times. The J gene is TRBJ2-3, the V gene TRBV11-2; possible D gene TRBD1, 6 bases. Germline V lookup: CDR1 SGHAT, CDR2 FQNNGV. There are 16 residues in the CDR3. Deletions cut 3 bases from V and 0 bases from J, with 13 bases between. CDR3 in DNA: TGTGCCAGCAGCTTCTTACAGGGCGCTAGCACAGATACGCAGTATTTT. Translation gives CASSFLQGASTDTQYF.

This clonotype appeared a few times. V usage is TRBV5-6 and J usage is TRBJ1-1; D perhaps matches TRBD1 (5 bases). This CDR3 has 12 residues. Germline V gene data show CDR1 as SGHDT and CDR2 as YYEEEE. Written as DNA, the CDR3 is TGTGTGAGTGGGAGGGGGAACACTGAAGCTTTCTTT. Translated: CVSGRGNTEAFF.

This clonotype was picked up a small number of times. CDR3 in amino acids: CATSRDGGDETQYF. The CDR3 DNA reads TGTGCCACCAGCAGAGATGGGGGAGATGAGACCCAGTACTTC. V is TRBV15 and J is TRBJ2-5; either TRBD1 or TRBD2 may supply D (5 bases each). V dropped 0 bases and J dropped 5 bases, with 10 bases sitting between them. The CDR3 extends over 14 amino acids. Germline lookup yields CDR1 LNHNV and CDR2 YYDKDF (reference sequence).

The rearrangement joins TRBV4-2 to TRBJ1-2; D is possibly TRBD1 (5 bases). The CDR3 length is 16 residues. V dropped 0 bases and J dropped 2 bases, with 13 bases sitting between them. Germline V CDR1 and CDR2: LGHNA, YNFKEQ. CDR3 sequence (DNA): TGTGCCAGCAGCCAAGATCGTCGGGGCGGGAACTATGGCTACACCTTC. Its translation is CASSQDRRGGNYGYTF.

This clonotype was observed a few times. A junction boundary mismatches the germline segment, possibly from a read error. The chain uses TRBV2 and TRBJ2-1; D not certain. Germline V gene data show CDR1 as SNHLY and CDR2 as FYNNEI. The CDR3 is 11 residues long. CDR3 nucleotides: TGTGCCAGCAGGGAAGGCTATGAGCAGTTCTTC. This gives the protein CASREGYEQFF.

J is TRBJ2-3 and V is TRBV5-1; maybe TRBD2 (6 bases). The CDR3 is 17 amino acids. Germline CDR1 reads SGHRS; CDR2 reads YFSETQ. Between the trimmed V and J ends, which lost 2 bases and 2 bases, there was a span of 18 bases. The CDR3 nucleotides read TGCGCCAGCAGCTTTTACCGACGAGCGGGCCCCACAGATACGCAGTATTTT. Protein sequence: CASSFYRRAGPTDTQYF.

This clonotype has just a few counts. The V gene is TRBV12-3 or TRBV12-4, the J gene TRBJ1-5; D remains unclear. The CDR3 is 13 amino acids. V was trimmed by 3 bases and J by 7 bases, leaving 10 bases between them. CDR3 bases: TGTGCCAGCAGTTTTGCTGAGGACCAGCCCCAGCATTTT. It is translated as CASSFAEDQPQHF.